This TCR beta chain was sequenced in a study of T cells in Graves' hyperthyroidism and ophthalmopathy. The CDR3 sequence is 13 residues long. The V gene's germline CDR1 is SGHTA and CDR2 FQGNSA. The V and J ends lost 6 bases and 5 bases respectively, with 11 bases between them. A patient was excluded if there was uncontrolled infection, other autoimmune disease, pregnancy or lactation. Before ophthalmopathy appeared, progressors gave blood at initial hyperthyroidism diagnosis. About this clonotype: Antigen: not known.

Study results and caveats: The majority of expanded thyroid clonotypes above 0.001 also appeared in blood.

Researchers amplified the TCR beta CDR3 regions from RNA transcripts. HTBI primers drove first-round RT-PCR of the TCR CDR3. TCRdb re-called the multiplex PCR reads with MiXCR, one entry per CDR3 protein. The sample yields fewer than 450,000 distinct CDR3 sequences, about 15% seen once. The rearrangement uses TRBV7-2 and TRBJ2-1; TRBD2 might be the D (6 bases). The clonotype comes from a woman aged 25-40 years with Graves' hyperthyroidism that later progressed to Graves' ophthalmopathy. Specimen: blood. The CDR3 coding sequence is TGTGCCAGCAGACCAGTAGCGGACAATGAGCAGTTCTTC. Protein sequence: CASRPVADNEQFF.